A single sample is the source of the 9 T cell receptor beta chains below, sequenced in a study of blood T cell repertoires in COVID-19. Method: immunoSEQ multiplex PCR; TCRdb's copy keeps in-frame clones and lacks some. The sample gives 75,000 or so clones, about 83% of which show up once; nearly 5% is in the top ten. The sequenced sample consisted of peripheral blood. Receptor source: a woman aged 80 or older with active or convalescent COVID-19.

The chain has TRBV4-2 and TRBJ2-7; 7 nucleotides align to TRBD2. Germline assignment: CDR1 LGHNA and CDR2 YNFKEQ. CDR3 length: 14 residues. V was pared by 3 bases and J by 0 bases, with 2 bases of the junction left unmatched. The CDR3 is CASSQGGSSYEQYF. The CDR3 nucleotides read TGTGCCAGCAGCCAGGGGGGGAGCTCCTACGAGCAGTACTTC.

J is TRBJ2-5 and V is TRBV5-1; unclear D gene. V was pared by 7 bases and J by 5 bases, with 15 bases between. CDR3 length: 13 residues. The germline gives CDR1 SGHRS, CDR2 YFSETQ. CDR3: CASGAGSTETQYF. The DNA for the CDR3 is TGCGCCAGCGGCGCCGGGTCCACGGAGACCCAGTACTTC. The whole variable domain, filled in from reference TRBV5-1 and TRBJ2-5, reads KAGVTQTPRYLIKTRGQQVTLSCSPISGHRSVSWYQQTPGQGLQFLFEYFSETQRNKGNFPGRFSGRQFSNSRSEMNVSTLELGDSALYLCASGAGSTETQYFGPGTRLLVL.

The chain is built from TRBV10-3 and TRBJ2-7; 10 bases map to TRBD1. The germline CDR1 and CDR2 sequences are ENHRY and SYGVKD. The V and J ends lost 4 bases and 5 bases, in that order; junction bases with no gene match: 2. The CDR3 has 13 residues. The CDR3 spells CAISGQGAHEQYF. Written as DNA, the CDR3 is TGTGCCATCAGTGGACAGGGGGCCCACGAGCAGTACTTC.

This clone was counted once. This chain links TRBV27 with TRBJ2-2, with 9 nucleotides matching TRBD2. With 3 bases clipped from V and 4 bases from J, the junction kept 6 bases outside the gene matches. The CDR3 is 16 amino acids. Germline V gene data show CDR1 as MNHEY and CDR2 as SMNVEV (reference sequence). The CDR3 region is CASSFSRGGPTGELFF. CDR3 bases: TGTGCCAGCAGTTTTTCGCGGGGGGGCCCCACCGGGGAGCTGTTTTTT.

This chain joins TRBV5-1 and TRBJ1-6, with TRBD1 matching over 8 bases. V trimming: 0 bases; J trimming: 7 bases; junction bases outside the gene matches: 0. Germline-derived CDR1 and CDR2 are SGHRS and YFSETQ. CDR3 length: 14 amino acids. The CDR3 coding sequence is TGCGCCAGCAGCTTGGGACAGGGGAATTCACCCCTCCACTTT. Its protein product is CASSLGQGNSPLHF.

The chain is built from TRBV30 and TRBJ2-5; D is perhaps TRBD1 (6 bases). V was clipped by 3 bases and J by 5 bases, with 16 bases between them. Germline CDR1 and CDR2: GTSNPN and SVGIG (reference sequence). The CDR3 spans 14 residues. CDR3 DNA: TGTGCCTGGAGCGATCCCGGGACACTCGAGACCCAGTACTTC. It is translated as CAWSDPGTLETQYF.

In its sample, this clone was seen once. The chain uses TRBV5-1 and TRBJ1-2; D unresolved. The CDR3 is made up of 16 amino acids. The germline gives CDR1 SGHRS, CDR2 YFSETQ. V lost 0 bases, J lost 3 bases, and 15 bases lay in between. The CDR3, as DNA: TGCGCCAGCAGCTTGGGAGGGCCACCGGATGACTATGGCTACACCTTC. This gives the protein CASSLGGPPDDYGYTF.

The J gene is TRBJ1-6, the V gene TRBV18; D gene unclear. The CDR3 loop spans 13 amino acids. Germline V gene data show CDR1 as KGHSH and CDR2 as LQKENI. V shed 5 bases and J shed 5 bases, with 7 bases lying between them. CDR3 in amino acids: CASSGNDNSPLHF. DNA for the CDR3: TGTGCCAGCTCAGGCAACGATAATTCACCCCTCCACTTT.

This sequence joins TRBV6-1 and TRBJ2-2; D remains ambiguous. V was cut by 5 bases and J by 3 bases, with 13 bases left in between. Germline V gene lookup returns CDR1 MNHNS and CDR2 SASEGT. The CDR3 has 15 amino acids. The CDR3 sequence is CASSPREAYTGELFF. The CDR3 coding sequence is TGTGCCAGCAGTCCCCGAGAGGCGTACACCGGGGAGCTGTTTTTT.